This TCR beta chain was sequenced for a study of a mutant IDH1 vaccine in newly diagnosed glioma. Turning to the study itself: The first vaccination came 4-6 weeks after radiotherapy alone, or with temozolomide cycles. Therapy received beforehand was radiotherapy, temozolomide, or both, with most patients given both.

Described time point: week 35, safety follow-up. One vaccine dose held 300 ug of mutant IDH1 20-mer peptide and came with topical imiquimod. In regard to this clone: Its antigen is not known.

Losses at the gene ends were 3 bases for V and 6 bases for J; bases not matched to a gene: 3. Germline V gene sequence: CDR1 SGDLS, CDR2 YYNGEE. CDR3 length equals 16 residues. The protocol was immunoSEQ multiplex PCR, while the TCRdb copy is restricted to in-frame clones and leaves out a portion. Of 31,000 or so clones listed, over 65% are singletons. The receptor's source is a woman between 40 and 50 years old with glioma. This specimen was PBMCs, taken from a glioma patient whose treatment included an IDH1 peptide vaccine. The rearrangement links TRBV9 to TRBJ2-1, with 16 bases aligning to TRBD2. The CDR3 nucleotides read TGTGCCAGCAGCGCCGGGACTAGCGGGGGGGCCAATGAGCAGTTCTTC. Translating it yields CASSAGTSGGANEQFF.